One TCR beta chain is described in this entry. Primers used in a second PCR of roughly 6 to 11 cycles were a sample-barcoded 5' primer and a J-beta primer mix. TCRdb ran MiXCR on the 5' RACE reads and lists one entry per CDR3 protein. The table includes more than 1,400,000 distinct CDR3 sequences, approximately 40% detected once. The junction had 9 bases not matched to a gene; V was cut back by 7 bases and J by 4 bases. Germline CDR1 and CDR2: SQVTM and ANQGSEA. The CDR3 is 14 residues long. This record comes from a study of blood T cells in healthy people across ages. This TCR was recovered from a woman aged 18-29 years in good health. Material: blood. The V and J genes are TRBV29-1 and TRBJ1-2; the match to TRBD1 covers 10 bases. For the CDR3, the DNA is TGCAGCGCTACACCCGGGACAGGGGCCTATGGCTACACCTTC. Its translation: CSATPGTGAYGYTF.